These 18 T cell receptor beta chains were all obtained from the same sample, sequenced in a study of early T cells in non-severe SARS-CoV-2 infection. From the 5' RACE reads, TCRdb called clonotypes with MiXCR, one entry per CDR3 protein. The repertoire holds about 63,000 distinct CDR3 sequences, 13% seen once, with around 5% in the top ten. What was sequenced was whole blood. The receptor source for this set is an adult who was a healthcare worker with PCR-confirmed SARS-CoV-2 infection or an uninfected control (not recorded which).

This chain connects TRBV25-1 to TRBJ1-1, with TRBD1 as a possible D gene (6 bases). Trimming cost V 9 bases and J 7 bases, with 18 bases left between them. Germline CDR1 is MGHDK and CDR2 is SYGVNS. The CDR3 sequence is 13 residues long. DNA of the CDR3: TGTGCCAGTATTACTAGGGGGGGTTATGAAGCTTTCTTT. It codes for CASITRGGYEAFF. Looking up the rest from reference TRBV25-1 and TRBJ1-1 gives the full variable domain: EADIYQTPRYLVIGTGKKITLECSQTMGHDKMYWYQQDPGMELHLIHYSYGVNSTEKGDLSSESTVSRIRTEHFPLTLESARPSHTSQYLCASITRGGYEAFFGQGTRLTVV.

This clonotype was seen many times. The CDR3 DNA sequence: TGCAGTGCACAAGGACCATCGAACGAGCAGTACTTC. This translates into CSAQGPSNEQYF. The chain joins TRBV20-1 to TRBJ2-7; D remains unclear. The CDR3 has 12 amino acids. V lost 6 bases, J lost 5 bases, and 14 bases lay in between. Looked up from germline, CDR1 is DFQATT and CDR2 is SNEGSKA (reference sequence).

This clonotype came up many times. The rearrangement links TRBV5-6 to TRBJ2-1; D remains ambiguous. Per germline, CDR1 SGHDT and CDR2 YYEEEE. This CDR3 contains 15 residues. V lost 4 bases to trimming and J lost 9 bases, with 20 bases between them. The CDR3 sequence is CASSVQVGLTGEQFF. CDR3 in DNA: TGTGCCAGCAGCGTCCAAGTTGGGCTCACGGGTGAGCAGTTCTTC.

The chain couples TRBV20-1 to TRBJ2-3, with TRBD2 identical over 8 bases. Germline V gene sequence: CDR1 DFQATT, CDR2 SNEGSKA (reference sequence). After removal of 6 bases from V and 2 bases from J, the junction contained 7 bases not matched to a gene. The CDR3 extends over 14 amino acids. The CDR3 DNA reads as TGCAGTGCCCATCTAGCGGGCGACACAGATACGCAGTATTTT. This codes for CSAHLAGDTDTQYF.

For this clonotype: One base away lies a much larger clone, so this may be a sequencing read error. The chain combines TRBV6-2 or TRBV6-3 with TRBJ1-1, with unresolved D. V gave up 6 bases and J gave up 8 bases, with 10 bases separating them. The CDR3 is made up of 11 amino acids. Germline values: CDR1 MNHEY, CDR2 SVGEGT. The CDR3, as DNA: TGTGCCAGCAGATGGGTCGGAGAAGCTTTCTTT. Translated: CASRWVGEAFF.

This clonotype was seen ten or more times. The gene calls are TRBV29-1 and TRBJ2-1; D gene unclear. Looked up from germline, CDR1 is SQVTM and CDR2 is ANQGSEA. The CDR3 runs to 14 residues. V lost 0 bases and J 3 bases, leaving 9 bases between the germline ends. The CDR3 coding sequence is TGCAGCGTTGAAGAGTTGGGGTACTACAATGAGCAGTTCTTC. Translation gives CSVEELGYYNEQFF.

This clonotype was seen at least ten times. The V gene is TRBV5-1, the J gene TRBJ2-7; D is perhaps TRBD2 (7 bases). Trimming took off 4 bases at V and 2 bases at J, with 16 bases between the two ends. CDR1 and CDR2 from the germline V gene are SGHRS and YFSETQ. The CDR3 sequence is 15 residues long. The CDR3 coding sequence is TGCGCCAGCAGCGGGGGGGCAGGACCTCCCTACGAGCAGTACTTC. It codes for CASSGGAGPPYEQYF.

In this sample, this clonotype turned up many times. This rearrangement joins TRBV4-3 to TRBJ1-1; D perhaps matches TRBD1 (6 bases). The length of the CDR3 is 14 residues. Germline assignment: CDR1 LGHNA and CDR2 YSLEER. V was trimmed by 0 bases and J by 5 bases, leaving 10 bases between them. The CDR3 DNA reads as TGCGCCAGCAGCCAAGATCGGAGGGGGACTGAAGCTTTCTTT. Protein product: CASSQDRRGTEAFF.

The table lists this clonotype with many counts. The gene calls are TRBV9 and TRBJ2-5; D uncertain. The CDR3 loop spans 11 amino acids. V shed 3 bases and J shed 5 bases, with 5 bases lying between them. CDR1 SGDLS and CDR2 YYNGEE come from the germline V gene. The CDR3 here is CASSGSETQYF. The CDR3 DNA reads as TGTGCCAGCAGCGGGAGTGAGACCCAGTACTTC. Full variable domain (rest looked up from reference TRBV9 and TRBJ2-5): DSGVTQTPKHLITATGQRVTLRCSPRSGDLSVYWYQQSLDQGLQFLIQYYNGEERAKGNILERFSAQQFPDLHSELNLSSLELGDSALYFCASSGSETQYFGPGTRLLVL.

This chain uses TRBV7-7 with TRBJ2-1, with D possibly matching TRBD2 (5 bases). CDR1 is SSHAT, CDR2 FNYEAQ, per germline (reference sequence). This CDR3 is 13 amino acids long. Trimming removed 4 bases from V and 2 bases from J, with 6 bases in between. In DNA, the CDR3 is TGTGCCAGCAGCTCCGGGACCTACAATGAGCAGTTCTTC. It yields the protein CASSSGTYNEQFF. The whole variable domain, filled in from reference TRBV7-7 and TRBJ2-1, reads GAGVSQSPRYKVTKRGQDVTLRCDPISSHATLYWYQQALGQGPEFLTYFNYEAQPDKSGLPSDRFSAERPEGSISTLTIQRTEQRDSAMYRCASSSGTYNEQFFGPGTRLTVL.

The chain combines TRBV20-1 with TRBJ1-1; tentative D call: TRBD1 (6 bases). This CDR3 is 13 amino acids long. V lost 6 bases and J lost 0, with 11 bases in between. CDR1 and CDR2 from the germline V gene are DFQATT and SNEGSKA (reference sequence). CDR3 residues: CSADGDMNTEAFF. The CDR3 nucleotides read TGCAGTGCAGACGGGGACATGAACACTGAAGCTTTCTTT.

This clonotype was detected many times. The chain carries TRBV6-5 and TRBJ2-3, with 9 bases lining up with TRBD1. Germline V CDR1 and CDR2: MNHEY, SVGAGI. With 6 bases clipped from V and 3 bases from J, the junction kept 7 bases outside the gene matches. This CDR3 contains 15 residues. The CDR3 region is CASRKSGQGTDTQYF. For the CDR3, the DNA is TGTGCCAGCAGAAAAAGCGGACAGGGGACAGATACGCAGTATTTT.

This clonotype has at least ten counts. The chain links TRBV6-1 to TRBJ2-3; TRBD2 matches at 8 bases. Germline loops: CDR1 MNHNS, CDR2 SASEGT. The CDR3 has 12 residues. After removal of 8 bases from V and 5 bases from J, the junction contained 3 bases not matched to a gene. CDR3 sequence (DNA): TGTGCCAGCTCACGGGGGGGAGATACGCAGTATTTT. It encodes CASSRGGDTQYF.

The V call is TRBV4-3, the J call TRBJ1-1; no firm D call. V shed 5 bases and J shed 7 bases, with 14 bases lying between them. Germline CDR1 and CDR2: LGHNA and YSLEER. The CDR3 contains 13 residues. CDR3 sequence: CASSSREGFEAFF. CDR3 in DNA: TGCGCCAGCAGCTCTCGGGAGGGCTTTGAAGCTTTCTTT.

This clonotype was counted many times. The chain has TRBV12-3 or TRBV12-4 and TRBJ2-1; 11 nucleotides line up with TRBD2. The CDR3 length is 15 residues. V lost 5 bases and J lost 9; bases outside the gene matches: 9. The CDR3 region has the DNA TGTGCCAGCAGTCAACTAGCGGGGGCCCTTAGTGAGCAGTTCTTC. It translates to CASSQLAGALSEQFF.

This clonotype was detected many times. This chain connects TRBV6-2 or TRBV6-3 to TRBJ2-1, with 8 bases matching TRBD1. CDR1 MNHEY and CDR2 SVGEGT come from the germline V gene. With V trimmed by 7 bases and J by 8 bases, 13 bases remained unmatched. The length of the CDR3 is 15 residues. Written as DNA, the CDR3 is TGTGCCAGCATTCCCGGACAGGGCCCATTCGATGAGCAGTTCTTC. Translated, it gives CASIPGQGPFDEQFF.

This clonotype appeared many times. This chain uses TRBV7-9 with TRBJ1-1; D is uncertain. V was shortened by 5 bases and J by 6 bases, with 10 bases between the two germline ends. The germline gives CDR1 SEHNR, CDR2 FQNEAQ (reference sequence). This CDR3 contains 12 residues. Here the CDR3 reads CASSPLYSEAFF. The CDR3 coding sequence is TGTGCCAGCAGCCCCTTGTATTCTGAAGCTTTCTTT.

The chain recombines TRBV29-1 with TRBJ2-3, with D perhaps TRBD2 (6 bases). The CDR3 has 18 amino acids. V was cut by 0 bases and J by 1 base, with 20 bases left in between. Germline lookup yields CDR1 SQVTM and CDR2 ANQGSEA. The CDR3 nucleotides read TGCAGCGTTGAAGATGTGGAGGGGTCGTGGCAACGCACAGATACGCAGTATTTT. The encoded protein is CSVEDVEGSWQRTDTQYF.